This TCR beta chain was recorded in a study of T-cell memory formation after mild COVID-19. This clonotype was detected a few times. From the 5' RACE reads, TCRdb called clonotypes with MiXCR, one entry per CDR3 protein. The profile shows around 80,000 distinct CDR3 sequences, approximately 13% of them singletons. The clonotype comes from an adult woman who had mild COVID-19 (a few samples of this study predate the infection). Cell type and time point are not known. What was sequenced was PBMCs or a T cell subset sorted from them (not recorded which).

The CDR3 sequence: CSAGDDTAEAFF. Here the CDR3 DNA reads TGCAGTGCGGGAGATGACACGGCGGAAGCTTTCTTT. The chain joins TRBV20-1 to TRBJ1-1, with D uncertain. Germline loops: CDR1 DFQATT, CDR2 SNEGSKA (reference sequence). Trimming removed 6 bases from V and 8 bases from J, with 16 bases in between. The CDR3 is 12 amino acids.